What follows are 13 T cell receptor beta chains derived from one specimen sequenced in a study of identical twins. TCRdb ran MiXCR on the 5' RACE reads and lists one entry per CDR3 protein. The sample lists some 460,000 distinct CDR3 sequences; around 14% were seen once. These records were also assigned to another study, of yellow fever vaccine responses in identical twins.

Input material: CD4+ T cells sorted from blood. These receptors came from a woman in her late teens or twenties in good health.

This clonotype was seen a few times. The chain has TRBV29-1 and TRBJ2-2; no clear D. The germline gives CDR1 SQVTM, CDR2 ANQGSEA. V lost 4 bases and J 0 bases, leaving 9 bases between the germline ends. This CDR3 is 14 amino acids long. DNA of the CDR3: TGCAGCGTTGCCGTCACCTCGAACACCGGGGAGCTGTTTTTT. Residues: CSVAVTSNTGELFF.

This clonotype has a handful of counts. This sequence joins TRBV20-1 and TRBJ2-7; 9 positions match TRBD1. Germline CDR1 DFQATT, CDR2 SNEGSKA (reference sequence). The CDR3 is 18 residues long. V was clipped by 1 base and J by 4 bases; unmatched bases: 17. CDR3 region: CSARVLGQGMSGFYEQYF. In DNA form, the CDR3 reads TGCAGTGCTAGAGTCTTAGGACAGGGGATGTCGGGATTTTACGAGCAGTACTTC.

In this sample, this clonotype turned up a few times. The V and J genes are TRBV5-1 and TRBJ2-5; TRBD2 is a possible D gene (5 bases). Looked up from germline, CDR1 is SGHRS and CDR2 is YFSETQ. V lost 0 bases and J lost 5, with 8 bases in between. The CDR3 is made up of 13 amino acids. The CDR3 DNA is TGCGCCAGCAGCTTGGCTAGCCTGGAGACCCAGTACTTC. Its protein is CASSLASLETQYF.

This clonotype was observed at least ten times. The CDR3 nucleotides are TGCGCCAGCAGCTCAGGACAGCTTACCTACAATGAGCAGTTCTTC. This encodes CASSSGQLTYNEQFF. The rearrangement uses TRBV5-1 and TRBJ2-1, with a tentative D call TRBD1 (6 bases). Germline CDR1 reads SGHRS; CDR2 reads YFSETQ. The CDR3 runs 15 residues. V was pared by 3 bases and J by 2 bases, with 12 bases between.

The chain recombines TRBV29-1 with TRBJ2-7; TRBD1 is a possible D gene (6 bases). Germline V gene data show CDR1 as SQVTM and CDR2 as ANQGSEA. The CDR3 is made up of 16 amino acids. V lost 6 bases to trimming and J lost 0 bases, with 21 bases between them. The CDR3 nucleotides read TGCAGCGTCCGGATGGCCGAGACAGGCAACTCCTACGAGCAGTACTTC. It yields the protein CSVRMAETGNSYEQYF.

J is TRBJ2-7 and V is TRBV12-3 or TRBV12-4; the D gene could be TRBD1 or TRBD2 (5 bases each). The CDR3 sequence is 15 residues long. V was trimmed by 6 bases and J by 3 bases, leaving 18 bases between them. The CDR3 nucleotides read TGTGCCAGCAGCCTGGCCGGGACCCCGATCTACGAGCAGTACTTC. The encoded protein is CASSLAGTPIYEQYF.

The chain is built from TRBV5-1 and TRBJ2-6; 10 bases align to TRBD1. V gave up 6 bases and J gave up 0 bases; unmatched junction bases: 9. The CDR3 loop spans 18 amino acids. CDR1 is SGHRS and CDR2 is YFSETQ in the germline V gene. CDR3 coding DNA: TGCGCCAGCACCCTGGGACAGGGGCTTAGCTCTGGGGCCAACGTCCTGACTTTC. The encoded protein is CASTLGQGLSSGANVLTF. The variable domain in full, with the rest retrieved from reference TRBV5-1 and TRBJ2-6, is KAGVTQTPRYLIKTRGQQVTLSCSPISGHRSVSWYQQTPGQGLQFLFEYFSETQRNKGNFPGRFSGRQFSNSRSEMNVSTLELGDSALYLCASTLGQGLSSGANVLTFGAGSRLTVL.

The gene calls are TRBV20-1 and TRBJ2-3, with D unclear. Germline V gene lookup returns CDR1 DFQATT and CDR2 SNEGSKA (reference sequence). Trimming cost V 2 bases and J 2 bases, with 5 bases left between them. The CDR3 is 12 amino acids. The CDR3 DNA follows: TGCAGTGCTAGAAGGGACACAGATACGCAGTATTTT. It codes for CSARRDTDTQYF.

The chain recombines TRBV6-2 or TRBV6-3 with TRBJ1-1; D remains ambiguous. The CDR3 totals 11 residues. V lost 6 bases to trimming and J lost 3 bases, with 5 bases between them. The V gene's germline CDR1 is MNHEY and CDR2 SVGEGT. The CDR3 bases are TGTGCCAGCAGATTCCACACTGAAGCTTTCTTT. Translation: CASRFHTEAFF.

The CDR3 DNA sequence: TGCGCCAGCAGCCAAGATCCAGGGAATAGCAATCAGCCCCAGCATTTT. This codes for CASSQDPGNSNQPQHF. This chain joins TRBV4-1 and TRBJ1-5; TRBD1 might be the D (5 bases). The CDR3 length is 16 residues. Germline-derived CDR1 and CDR2 are MGHRA and YSYEKL. Trimming removed 0 bases from V and 0 bases from J, with 9 bases in between.

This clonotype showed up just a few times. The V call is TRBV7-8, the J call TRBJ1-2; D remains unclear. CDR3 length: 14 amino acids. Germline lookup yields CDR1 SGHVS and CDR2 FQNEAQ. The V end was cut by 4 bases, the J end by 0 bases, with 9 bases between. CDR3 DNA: TGTGCCAGCAGCTCCCTGAAATCTAACTATGGCTACACCTTC. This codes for CASSSLKSNYGYTF.

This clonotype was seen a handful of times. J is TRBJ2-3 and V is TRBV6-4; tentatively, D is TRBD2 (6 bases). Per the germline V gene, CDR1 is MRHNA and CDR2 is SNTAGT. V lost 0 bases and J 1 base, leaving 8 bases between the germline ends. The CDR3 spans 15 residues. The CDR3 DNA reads TGTGCCAGCAGTGACTCGGGGGGTCGCACAGATACGCAGTATTTT. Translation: CASSDSGGRTDTQYF.

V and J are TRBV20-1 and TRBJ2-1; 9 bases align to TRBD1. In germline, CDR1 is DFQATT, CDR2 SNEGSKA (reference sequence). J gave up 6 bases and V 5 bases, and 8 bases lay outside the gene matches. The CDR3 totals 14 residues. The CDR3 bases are TGCAGTGCTTACACCGGGACAGGGCGCAATGAGCAGTTCTTC. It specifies CSAYTGTGRNEQFF.